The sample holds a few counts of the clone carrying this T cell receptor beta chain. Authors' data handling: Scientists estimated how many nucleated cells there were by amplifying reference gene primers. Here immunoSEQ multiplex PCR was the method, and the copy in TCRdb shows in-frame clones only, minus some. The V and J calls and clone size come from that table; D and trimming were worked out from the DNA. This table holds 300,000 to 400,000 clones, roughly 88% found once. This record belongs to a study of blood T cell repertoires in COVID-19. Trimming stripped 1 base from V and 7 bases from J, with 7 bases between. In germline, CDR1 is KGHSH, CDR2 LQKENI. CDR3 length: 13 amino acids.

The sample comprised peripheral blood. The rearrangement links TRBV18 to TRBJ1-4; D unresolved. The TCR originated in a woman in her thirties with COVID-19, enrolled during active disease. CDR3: CASSPLQSEKLFF. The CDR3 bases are TGTGCCAGCTCACCACTACAGTCTGAAAAACTGTTTTTT.